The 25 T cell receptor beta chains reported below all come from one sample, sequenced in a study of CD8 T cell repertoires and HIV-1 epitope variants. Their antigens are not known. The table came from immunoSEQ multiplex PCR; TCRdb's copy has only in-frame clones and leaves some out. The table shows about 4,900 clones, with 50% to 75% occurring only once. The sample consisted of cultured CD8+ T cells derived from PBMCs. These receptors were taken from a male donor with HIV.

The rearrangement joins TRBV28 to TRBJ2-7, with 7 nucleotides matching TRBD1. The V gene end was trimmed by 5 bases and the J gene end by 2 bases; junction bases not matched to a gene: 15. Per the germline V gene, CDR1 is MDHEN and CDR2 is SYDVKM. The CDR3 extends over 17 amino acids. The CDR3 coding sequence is TGTGCCAGCAGTCCGACCGTAGGATTGGGACAGCCCTACGAGCAGTACTTC. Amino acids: CASSPTVGLGQPYEQYF. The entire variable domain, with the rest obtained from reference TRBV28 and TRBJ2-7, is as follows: DVKVTQSSRYLVKRTGEKVFLECVQDMDHENMFWYRQDPGLGLRLIYFSYDVKMKEKGDIPEGYSVSREKKERFSLILESASTNQTSMYLCASSPTVGLGQPYEQYFGPGTRLTVT.

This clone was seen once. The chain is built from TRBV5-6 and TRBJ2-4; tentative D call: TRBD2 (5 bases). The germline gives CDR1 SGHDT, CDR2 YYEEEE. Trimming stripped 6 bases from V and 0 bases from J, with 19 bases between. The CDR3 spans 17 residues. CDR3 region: CASNRWRPNLAKNIQYF. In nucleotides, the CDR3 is TGTGCCAGCAACCGGTGGAGGCCTAATCTAGCCAAAAACATTCAGTACTTC. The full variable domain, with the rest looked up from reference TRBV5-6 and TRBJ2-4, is DAGVTQSPTHLIKTRGQQVTLRCSPKSGHDTVSWYQQALGQGPQFIFQYYEEEERQRGNFPDRFSGHQFPNYSSELNVNALLLGDSALYLCASNRWRPNLAKNIQYFGAGTRLSVL.

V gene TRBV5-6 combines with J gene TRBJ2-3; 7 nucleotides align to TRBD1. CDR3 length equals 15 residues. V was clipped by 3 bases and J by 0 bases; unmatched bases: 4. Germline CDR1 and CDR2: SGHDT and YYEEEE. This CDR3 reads CASSWDSASTDTQYF. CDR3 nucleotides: TGTGCCAGCAGCTGGGACAGTGCTAGCACAGATACGCAGTATTTT. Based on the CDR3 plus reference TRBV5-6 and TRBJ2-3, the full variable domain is DAGVTQSPTHLIKTRGQQVTLRCSPKSGHDTVSWYQQALGQGPQFIFQYYEEEERQRGNFPDRFSGHQFPNYSSELNVNALLLGDSALYLCASSWDSASTDTQYFGPGTRLTVL.

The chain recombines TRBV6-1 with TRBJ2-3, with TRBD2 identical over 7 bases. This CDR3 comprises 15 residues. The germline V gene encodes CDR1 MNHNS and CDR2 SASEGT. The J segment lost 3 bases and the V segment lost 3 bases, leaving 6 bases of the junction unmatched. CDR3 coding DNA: TGTGCCAGCAGTGATAGGTGGGAGGGAACAGATACGCAGTATTTT. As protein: CASSDRWEGTDTQYF.

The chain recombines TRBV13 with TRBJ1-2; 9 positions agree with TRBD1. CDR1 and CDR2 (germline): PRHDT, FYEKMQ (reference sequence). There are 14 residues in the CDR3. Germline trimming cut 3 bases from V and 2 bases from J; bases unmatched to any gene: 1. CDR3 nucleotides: TGTGCCAGCAGCTTCACAGGGGGCAACTATGGCTACACCTTC. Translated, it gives CASSFTGGNYGYTF.

The CDR3 bases are TGTGCCAGCAGTTCAGATGTCTCGGCCTACGAGCAGTACTTC. Translated, it gives CASSSDVSAYEQYF. The V gene is TRBV13, the J gene TRBJ2-7; the D is unclear. With 6 bases removed from V and 2 bases from J, the gap between germline ends came to 14 bases. The CDR3 runs to 14 residues. Germline assignment: CDR1 PRHDT and CDR2 FYEKMQ (reference sequence).

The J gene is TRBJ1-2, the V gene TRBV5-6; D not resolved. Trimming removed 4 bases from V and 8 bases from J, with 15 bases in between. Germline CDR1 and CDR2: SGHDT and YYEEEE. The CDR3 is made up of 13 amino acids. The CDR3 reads CASSGMPLGGYTF. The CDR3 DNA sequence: TGTGCCAGCAGCGGGATGCCCTTGGGAGGCTACACCTTC.

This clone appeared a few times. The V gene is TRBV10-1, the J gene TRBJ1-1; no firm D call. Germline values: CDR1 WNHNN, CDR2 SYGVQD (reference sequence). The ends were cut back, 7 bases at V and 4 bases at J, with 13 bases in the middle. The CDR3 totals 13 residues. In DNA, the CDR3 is TGCGCCAGCAATTCTAAACGGGCCACTGAAGCTTTCTTT. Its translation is CASNSKRATEAFF.

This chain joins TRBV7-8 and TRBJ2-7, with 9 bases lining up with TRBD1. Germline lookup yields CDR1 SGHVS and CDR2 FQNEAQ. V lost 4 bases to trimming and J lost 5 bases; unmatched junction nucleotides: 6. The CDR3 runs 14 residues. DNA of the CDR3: TGTGCCAGCAGCTCGGGACAGGGAATCGACGAGCAGTACTTC. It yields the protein CASSSGQGIDEQYF. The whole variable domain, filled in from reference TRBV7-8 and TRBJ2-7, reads GAGVSQSPRYKVAKRGQDVALRCDPISGHVSLFWYQQALGQGPEFLTYFQNEAQLDKSGLPSDRFFAERPEGSVSTLKIQRTQQEDSAVYLCASSSGQGIDEQYFGPGTRLTVT.

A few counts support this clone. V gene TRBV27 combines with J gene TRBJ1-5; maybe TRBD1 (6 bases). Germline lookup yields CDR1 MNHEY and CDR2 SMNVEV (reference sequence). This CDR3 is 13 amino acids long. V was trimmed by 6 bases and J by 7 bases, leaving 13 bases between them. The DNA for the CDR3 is TGTGCCAGCAGCAAGGGGGTCGCACAGCCCCAGCATTTT. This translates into CASSKGVAQPQHF.

The CDR3 sequence: CASSLVRGTSTDTQYF. Here the CDR3 DNA reads TGTGCCAGCAGCTTAGTCCGGGGGACTAGCACAGATACGCAGTATTTT. The gene calls are TRBV7-9 and TRBJ2-3; a possible D gene is TRBD2 (6 bases). The CDR3 contains 16 residues. Germline V lookup: CDR1 SEHNR, CDR2 FQNEAQ (reference sequence). Trimming pared 1 base from V and 0 bases from J, leaving 11 bases between.

The CDR3, as DNA: TGTGCCAGCAGCTTGGCCCCCGTGTCAGACGAGCAGTACTTC. Its translation: CASSLAPVSDEQYF. The rearrangement links TRBV11-2 to TRBJ2-7; D not certain. The CDR3 consists of 14 residues. The V end lost 3 bases, the J end lost 5 bases, and 14 bases lay between the germline ends. Germline V gene sequence: CDR1 SGHAT, CDR2 FQNNGV.

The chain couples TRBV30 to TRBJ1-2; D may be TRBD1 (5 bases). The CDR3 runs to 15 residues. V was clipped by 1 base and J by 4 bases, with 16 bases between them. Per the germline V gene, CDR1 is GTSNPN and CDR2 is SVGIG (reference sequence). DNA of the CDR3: TGTGCCTGGAGTGGACGGGACGCTTGGACCTATGGCTACACCTTC. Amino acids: CAWSGRDAWTYGYTF.

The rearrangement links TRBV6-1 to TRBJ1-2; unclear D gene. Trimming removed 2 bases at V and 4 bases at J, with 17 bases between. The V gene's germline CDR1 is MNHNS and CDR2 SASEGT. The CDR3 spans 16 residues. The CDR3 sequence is CASSENGPPGFYGYTF. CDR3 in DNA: TGTGCCAGCAGTGAAAATGGCCCTCCGGGCTTCTATGGCTACACCTTC.

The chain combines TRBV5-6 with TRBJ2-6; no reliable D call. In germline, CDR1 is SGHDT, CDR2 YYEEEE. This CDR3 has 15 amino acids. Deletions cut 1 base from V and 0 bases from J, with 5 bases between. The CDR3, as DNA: TGTGCCAGCAGCTTGTGGGGCTCTGGGGCCAACGTCCTGACTTTC. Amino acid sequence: CASSLWGSGANVLTF. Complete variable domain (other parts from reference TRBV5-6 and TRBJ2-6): DAGVTQSPTHLIKTRGQQVTLRCSPKSGHDTVSWYQQALGQGPQFIFQYYEEEERQRGNFPDRFSGHQFPNYSSELNVNALLLGDSALYLCASSLWGSGANVLTFGAGSRLTVL.

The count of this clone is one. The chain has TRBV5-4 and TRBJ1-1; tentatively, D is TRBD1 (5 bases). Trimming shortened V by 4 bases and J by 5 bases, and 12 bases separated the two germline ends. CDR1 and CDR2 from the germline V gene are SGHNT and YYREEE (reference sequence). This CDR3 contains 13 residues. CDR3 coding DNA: TGTGCCAGCAGCCTCGGGACGGGGACTGAAGCTTTCTTT. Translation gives CASSLGTGTEAFF.

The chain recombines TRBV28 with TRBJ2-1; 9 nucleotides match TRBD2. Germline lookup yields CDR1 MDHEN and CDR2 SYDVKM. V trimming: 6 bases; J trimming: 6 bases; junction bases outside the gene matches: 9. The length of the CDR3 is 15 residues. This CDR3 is CASRSRLAALNEQFF. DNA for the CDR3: TGTGCCAGCAGGAGCCGACTAGCGGCCCTCAATGAGCAGTTCTTC.

Written as DNA, the CDR3 is TGTGCCAGCAGCTTAAAGGGGCTAGCGGGGGGATTCACCGGGGAGCTGTTTTTT. This codes for CASSLKGLAGGFTGELFF. V is TRBV7-3 and J is TRBJ2-2; TRBD2 aligns across 11 bases. The CDR3 is 18 residues long. The germline V gene has CDR1 SGHTA and CDR2 FQGTGA. The ends lost 1 base at V and 4 bases at J; junction bases unmatched: 8.

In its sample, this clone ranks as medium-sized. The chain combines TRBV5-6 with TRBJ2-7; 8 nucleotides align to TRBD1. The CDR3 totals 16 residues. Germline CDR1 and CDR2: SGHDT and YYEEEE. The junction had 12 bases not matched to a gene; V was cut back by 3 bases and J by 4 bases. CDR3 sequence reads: CASSWQSTRGLYEQYF. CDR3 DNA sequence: TGTGCCAGCAGCTGGCAGTCGACCAGGGGGCTATACGAGCAGTACTTC.

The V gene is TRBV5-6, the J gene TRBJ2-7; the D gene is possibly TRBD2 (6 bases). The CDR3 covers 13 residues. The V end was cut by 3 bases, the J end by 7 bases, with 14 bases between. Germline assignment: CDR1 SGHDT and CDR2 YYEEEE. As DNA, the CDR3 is TGTGCCAGCAGCTGGGTAACCGCGGGGGAGCAGTACTTC. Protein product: CASSWVTAGEQYF. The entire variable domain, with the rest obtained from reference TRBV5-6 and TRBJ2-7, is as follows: DAGVTQSPTHLIKTRGQQVTLRCSPKSGHDTVSWYQQALGQGPQFIFQYYEEEERQRGNFPDRFSGHQFPNYSSELNVNALLLGDSALYLCASSWVTAGEQYFGPGTRLTVT.

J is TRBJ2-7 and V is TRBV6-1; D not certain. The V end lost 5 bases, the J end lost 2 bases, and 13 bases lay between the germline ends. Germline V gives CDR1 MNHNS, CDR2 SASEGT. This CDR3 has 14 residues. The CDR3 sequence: CASSSDVSAYEQYF. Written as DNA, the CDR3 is TGTGCCAGCAGTTCAGATGTCTCGGCCTACGAGCAGTACTTC.

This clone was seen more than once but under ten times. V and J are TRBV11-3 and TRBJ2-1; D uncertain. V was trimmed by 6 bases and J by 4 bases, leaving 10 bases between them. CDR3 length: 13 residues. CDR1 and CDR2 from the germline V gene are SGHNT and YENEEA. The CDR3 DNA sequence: TGTGCCAGCAGTTTCCGGTCGTACAATGAGCAGTTCTTC. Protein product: CASSFRSYNEQFF.

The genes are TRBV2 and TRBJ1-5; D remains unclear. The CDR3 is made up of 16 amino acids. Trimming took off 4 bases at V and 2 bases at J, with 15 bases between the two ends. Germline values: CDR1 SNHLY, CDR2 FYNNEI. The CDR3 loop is CASSVPGEGGNQPQHF. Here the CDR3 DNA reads TGTGCCAGCAGTGTCCCGGGCGAGGGTGGCAATCAGCCCCAGCATTTT.

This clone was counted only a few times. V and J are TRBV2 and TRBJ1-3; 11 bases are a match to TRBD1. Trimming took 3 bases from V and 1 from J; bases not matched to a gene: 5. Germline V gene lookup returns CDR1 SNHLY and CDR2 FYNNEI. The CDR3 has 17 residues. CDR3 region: CASSDIGQGASGNTIYF. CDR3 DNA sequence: TGTGCCAGCAGTGATATCGGACAGGGGGCTTCTGGAAACACCATATATTTT.

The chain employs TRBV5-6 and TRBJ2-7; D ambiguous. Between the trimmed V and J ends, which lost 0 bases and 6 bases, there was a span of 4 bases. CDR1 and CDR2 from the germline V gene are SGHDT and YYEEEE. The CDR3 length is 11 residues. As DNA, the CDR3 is TGTGCCAGCAGCTTGGTGGGCGAGCAGTACTTC. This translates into CASSLVGEQYF.